This is a list of T cell receptor beta chains from one sample in a study of blood T cells in healthy people across ages. One entry per CDR3 protein, called by TCRdb with MiXCR from the 5' RACE reads. Of about 570,000 distinct CDR3 sequences in the sample, 25% to 30% were seen once. The sequenced sample was blood. These receptors originate from a woman in her 70s in good health. Both conserved end residues are part of each CDR3. The D gene is left open where the match is weak. The size entry is marked missing in some rows and otherwise reads once, few, many or a size class.

j_call: TRBJ2-1; d_call: NA; cdr3_length: 13; clone_size: NA; v_call: TRBV7-2; cdr3_nt: TGTGCCAGCGTAACAGGAAACTACAATGAGCAGTCCTTC; cdr3_aa: CASVTGNYNEQSF
j_call: TRBJ1-2; d_call: TRBD1; cdr3_length: 15; clone_size: few; v_call: TRBV7-2; cdr3_nt: TGTGCCAGCAGCTTAGCCTTGGACAGGAAGAATGGCTACACCTTC; cdr3_aa: CASSLALDRKNGYTF
j_call: TRBJ2-5; d_call: TRBD2; cdr3_length: 15; clone_size: NA; v_call: TRBV7-2; cdr3_nt: TGTGCCAGCAGCGATCGGACTAGCGGGGTGGGGACCCAGTACTTC; cdr3_aa: CASSDRTSGVGTQYF
j_call: TRBJ2-7; d_call: TRBD2; cdr3_length: 14; clone_size: NA; v_call: TRBV4-1; cdr3_nt: TGCGCCAGCAGCCTCGGACTAGCTACCTACGAGCAGTACTTC; cdr3_aa: CASSLGLATYEQYF
j_call: TRBJ2-7; d_call: NA; cdr3_length: 11; clone_size: NA; v_call: TRBV20-1; cdr3_nt: TGCAGTGCGACATGGGGCTACGAGCAGTACTTC; cdr3_aa: CSATWGYEQYF
j_call: TRBJ2-7; d_call: TRBD1; cdr3_length: 15; clone_size: NA; v_call: TRBV12-3/TRBV12-4; cdr3_nt: TGTGCCAGCAGTTCCGGGACAGGGGGCATATACGAGCAGTACTTC; cdr3_aa: CASSSGTGGIYEQYF
j_call: TRBJ1-4; d_call: NA; cdr3_length: 14; clone_size: NA; v_call: TRBV7-2; cdr3_nt: TGTGCCAGCAGCTTTGGGAGAGGGGGTGAAAAACTGTTTTTT; cdr3_aa: CASSFGRGGEKLFF
j_call: TRBJ1-5; d_call: NA; cdr3_length: 15; clone_size: NA; v_call: TRBV7-3; cdr3_nt: TGTGCCAGCAGCCCCGGGCCTCAAGGCAATCAGCCCCAGCATTTT; cdr3_aa: CASSPGPQGNQPQHF
j_call: TRBJ2-3; d_call: NA; cdr3_length: 14; clone_size: NA; v_call: TRBV3-1; cdr3_nt: TGTGCCAGCAGTTCATCGGGTACCACAGATACGCAGTATTTT; cdr3_aa: CASSSSGTTDTQYF
j_call: TRBJ1-4; d_call: NA; cdr3_length: 15; clone_size: many; v_call: TRBV7-2; cdr3_nt: TGTGCCAGCAGCTTAGGTCGCGGCCGTAATGAAAAACTGTTTTTT; cdr3_aa: CASSLGRGRNEKLFF
j_call: TRBJ1-2; d_call: NA; cdr3_length: 13; clone_size: NA; v_call: TRBV27; cdr3_nt: TGTGCCAGCGGCAGAGGGCAGGGTAGGGGCTACACCTTC; cdr3_aa: CASGRGQGRGYTF
j_call: TRBJ2-3; d_call: NA; cdr3_length: 14; clone_size: once; v_call: TRBV9; cdr3_nt: TGTGCCAGCAGCCCAAGGACCAACACAGATACGCAGTATTTT; cdr3_aa: CASSPRTNTDTQYF
j_call: TRBJ2-3; d_call: TRBD2; cdr3_length: 16; clone_size: NA; v_call: TRBV6-6; cdr3_nt: TGTGCCAGCAGTTACTCTGGAGGACTAGCGACAGATACGCAGTATTTT; cdr3_aa: CASSYSGGLATDTQYF
j_call: TRBJ2-1; d_call: TRBD1; cdr3_length: 15; clone_size: NA; v_call: TRBV27; cdr3_nt: TGTGCCAGCAGTCTCGGGACAGGGCGGTCCAATGAGCAGTTCTTC; cdr3_aa: CASSLGTGRSNEQFF
j_call: TRBJ2-2; d_call: TRBD2; cdr3_length: 16; clone_size: NA; v_call: TRBV20-1; cdr3_nt: TGCAGTGCTTCGACTAGCGGGGGGTCGAACACCGGGGAGCTGTTTTTT; cdr3_aa: CSASTSGGSNTGELFF
j_call: TRBJ2-7; d_call: TRBD1; cdr3_length: 14; clone_size: few; v_call: TRBV6-5; cdr3_nt: TGTGCCAGCAGTTTGATGGGACAGGGGGTCGAGCAGTACTTC; cdr3_aa: CASSLMGQGVEQYF
j_call: TRBJ2-5; d_call: TRBD2; cdr3_length: 15; clone_size: NA; v_call: TRBV20-1; cdr3_nt: TGCAGTGCTAGGGGACTAGCGGGGATCCAAGAGACCCAGTACTTC; cdr3_aa: CSARGLAGIQETQYF
j_call: TRBJ1-1; d_call: NA; cdr3_length: 12; clone_size: few; v_call: TRBV7-3; cdr3_nt: TGTGCCAGCATCCACGGACAGCGGGTGTCTTTCTTT; cdr3_aa: CASIHGQRVSFF
j_call: TRBJ1-4; d_call: TRBD1; cdr3_length: 13; clone_size: NA; v_call: TRBV7-9; cdr3_nt: TGTGCCAGCAGCTGGGCAGGGGGCGAAAAACTGTTTTTT; cdr3_aa: CASSWAGGEKLFF
j_call: TRBJ2-1; d_call: TRBD2; cdr3_length: 15; clone_size: NA; v_call: TRBV3-1; cdr3_nt: TGTGCCAGCAGGCAAGCGGGGGGGGCCTACAATGAGCAGTTCTTC; cdr3_aa: CASRQAGGAYNEQFF
j_call: TRBJ1-1; d_call: NA; cdr3_length: 13; clone_size: many; v_call: TRBV5-1; cdr3_nt: TGCGCCAGCAGCACAACAGGATTAACTGAAGCTTTCTTT; cdr3_aa: CASSTTGLTEAFF
j_call: TRBJ1-2; d_call: TRBD1; cdr3_length: 15; clone_size: few; v_call: TRBV5-1; cdr3_nt: TGCGCCTGCAGCTTCGGACAGGGGTTTGGCTATGGCTACACCTTC; cdr3_aa: CACSFGQGFGYGYTF
j_call: TRBJ1-1; d_call: NA; cdr3_length: 16; clone_size: NA; v_call: TRBV7-2; cdr3_nt: TGTGCCAGCAGTCTTACGGATAAGGGGTTCGCGATCGGAGCTTTCTTT; cdr3_aa: CASSLTDKGFAIGAFF
j_call: TRBJ1-1; d_call: NA; cdr3_length: 13; clone_size: NA; v_call: TRBV5-1; cdr3_nt: TGCGCCAGCAGCGTAGACCCGAACACTGAAGCTTTCTTT; cdr3_aa: CASSVDPNTEAFF
j_call: TRBJ1-5; d_call: NA; cdr3_length: 13; clone_size: few; v_call: TRBV12-3/TRBV12-4; cdr3_nt: TGTGCCAGCAGTTCGAAAACTAATCAGCCCCAGCATTTT; cdr3_aa: CASSSKTNQPQHF
j_call: TRBJ2-4; d_call: TRBD2; cdr3_length: 14; clone_size: NA; v_call: TRBV7-2; cdr3_nt: TGTGCCAGCAGCTTAGTAGCGGGGGGGGACATTCAGTACTTC; cdr3_aa: CASSLVAGGDIQYF
j_call: TRBJ2-7; d_call: TRBD1; cdr3_length: 15; clone_size: NA; v_call: TRBV12-3/TRBV12-4; cdr3_nt: TGTGCCAGCAGTTTAGTAGGGACAGGGGTTAGGGAGCAGTACTTC; cdr3_aa: CASSLVGTGVREQYF
j_call: TRBJ2-7; d_call: TRBD1; cdr3_length: 14; clone_size: NA; v_call: TRBV7-6; cdr3_nt: TGTGCCAGCAGCCAACCGGGACAGGAAGGATCGCAGTACTTC; cdr3_aa: CASSQPGQEGSQYF
j_call: TRBJ2-4; d_call: TRBD2; cdr3_length: 15; clone_size: NA; v_call: TRBV20-1; cdr3_nt: TGCAGTGCGAGATGGCTAGCGGGGACGGAAAACATTCAGTACTTC; cdr3_aa: CSARWLAGTENIQYF